What follows are 9 T cell receptor beta chains derived from one specimen sequenced in a study of control samples from healthy donors and cancer patients. Assay: immunoSEQ multiplex PCR; the TCRdb copy retains only in-frame clones and omits some. The sample lists 100,000 to 150,000 clones; 80% to 90% were seen once. Sequencing was carried out using blood. The receptors originated from a man aged 60 to 69 in good health.

The chain couples TRBV4-3 to TRBJ2-7; TRBD1 agrees at 7 bases. Germline V gene data show CDR1 as LGHNA and CDR2 as YSLEER. Trimming took 4 bases from V and 3 from J; bases not matched to a gene: 9. The CDR3 length is 15 residues. The CDR3 region has the DNA TGCGCCAGCAGCCTTTTTTACAGGGGAAACTACGAGCAGTACTTC. Translating gives CASSLFYRGNYEQYF.

The chain joins TRBV6-5 to TRBJ1-6, with D tentatively TRBD1 (5 bases). The CDR3 totals 15 residues. Trimming took 8 bases from V and 2 from J, leaving 13 bases between them. CDR1 is MNHEY, CDR2 SVGAGI, per germline. CDR3: CASCRGGAYNSPLHF. In DNA, the CDR3 is TGTGCCAGCTGTCGGGGGGGGGCCTATAATTCACCCCTCCACTTT.

CDR3 protein: CASRGNRGLLDEQYF. CDR3 nucleotides: TGTGCCAGCAGAGGTAACAGGGGGCTTCTAGACGAGCAGTACTTC. This chain uses TRBV28 with TRBJ2-7; 9 bases line up with TRBD1. V lost 6 bases, J lost 5 bases, and 11 bases stayed unmatched. This CDR3 has 15 residues. The germline CDR1 and CDR2 sequences are MDHEN and SYDVKM.

The V call is TRBV5-6, the J call TRBJ1-1, with 7 bases matching TRBD1. CDR3 length equals 13 residues. Germline V gene sequence: CDR1 SGHDT, CDR2 YYEEEE. Trimming at V came to 5 bases and at J to 4 bases, leaving 5 bases not matched to a gene. The CDR3 sequence: CASSFWTGTEAFF. The CDR3 DNA sequence: TGTGCCAGCAGTTTTTGGACAGGCACTGAAGCTTTCTTT.

Worth noting for this clone: The sample contains more than one DNA sequence encoding this CDR3. The chain uses TRBV28 and TRBJ1-6; tentative D call: TRBD1 (6 bases). The CDR3 extends over 14 amino acids. Trimming removed 4 bases at V and 7 bases at J, with 11 bases between. Looked up from germline, CDR1 is MDHEN and CDR2 is SYDVKM. CDR3 nucleotides: TGTGCCAGCAGTTCCAGGGGCGGGAATTCACCCCTCCACTTT. This codes for CASSSRGGNSPLHF.

The CDR3 region is CASTTGGVGYTF. CDR3 in DNA: TGTGCCAGTACGACAGGGGGCGTTGGCTACACCTTC. The rearrangement uses TRBV28 and TRBJ1-2; 10 nucleotides align to TRBD1. The trim removed 9 bases at V and 7 bases at J, leaving 5 bases unmatched. Germline CDR1 is MDHEN and CDR2 is SYDVKM. The CDR3 is 12 amino acids.

Regarding this clone: The sample holds other DNA sequences that translate to the same CDR3. V is TRBV28 and J is TRBJ1-5, with 8 bases matching TRBD1. The CDR3 spans 14 residues. With V trimmed by 6 bases and J by 4 bases, 5 bases remained unmatched. Per germline, CDR1 MDHEN and CDR2 SYDVKM. In DNA, the CDR3 is TGTGCCAGCAGCGTCGGGACAGGTAATCAGCCCCAGCATTTT. Protein: CASSVGTGNQPQHF.

The chain employs TRBV28 and TRBJ1-4; D may be TRBD1 (6 bases). The CDR3 is 15 amino acids. With 3 bases removed from V and 8 bases from J, the gap between germline ends came to 16 bases. Looked up from germline, CDR1 is MDHEN and CDR2 is SYDVKM. The CDR3: CASSLGTNLGEKLFF. The DNA for the CDR3 is TGTGCCAGCAGTTTGGGGACAAACCTGGGAGAAAAACTGTTTTTT.

The chain has TRBV30 and TRBJ1-2; 8 nucleotides align to TRBD1. This CDR3 spans 14 amino acids. Germline V lookup: CDR1 GTSNPN, CDR2 SVGIG (reference sequence). J lost 1 base, V lost 6 bases, and 7 bases had no gene match. For the CDR3, the DNA is TGTGCCTGCACCGGACAGGGAAATAACTATGGCTACACCTTC. It translates to CACTGQGNNYGYTF.